The 30 T cell receptor beta chains presented below share a single source sample, sequenced in a study of siplizumab effects on memory and regulatory T cells. Only in-frame clones appear in the TCRdb table, and some are missing; sequencing was by immunoSEQ multiplex PCR. Among more than 85,000 clones listed, approximately 90% were seen once. Input material: CD4+ T cells sorted from blood. These receptors were obtained from a human donor in good health.

CDR3 sequence reads: CATSGFRGPTQETQYF. The CDR3 bases are TGTGCCACCAGCGGATTCAGGGGGCCTACTCAAGAGACCCAGTACTTC. The genes are TRBV15 and TRBJ2-5; 8 bases are a match to TRBD1. Germline V CDR1 and CDR2: LNHNV, YYDKDF (reference sequence). CDR3 length: 16 amino acids. V lost 5 bases and J lost 2; bases outside the gene matches: 10.

This sequence joins TRBV28 and TRBJ2-3; the match to TRBD2 covers 10 bases. The CDR3 has 15 residues. The V gene end was trimmed by 2 bases and the J gene end by 7 bases; junction bases not matched to a gene: 6. Per the germline V gene, CDR1 is MDHEN and CDR2 is SYDVKM. CDR3 protein: CASSLLAGVGYTQYF. CDR3 in DNA: TGTGCCAGCAGTTTACTAGCGGGAGTGGGATATACGCAGTATTTT.

The chain joins TRBV5-1 to TRBJ2-6; TRBD2 is a possible D gene (5 bases). CDR1 is SGHRS, CDR2 YFSETQ, per germline. V lost 1 base to trimming and J lost 1 base, with 9 bases between them. This CDR3 comprises 16 residues. The CDR3 is CASSLTRLSGANVLTF. The CDR3 nucleotides read TGCGCCAGCAGCTTGACTAGACTATCTGGGGCCAACGTCCTGACTTTC.

The rearrangement joins TRBV6-6 to TRBJ2-7, with 11 bases that match TRBD2. The V segment lost 5 bases and the J segment 6 bases; nucleotides outside the gene matches: 9. The CDR3 consists of 15 residues. Germline-derived CDR1 and CDR2 are MNHNY and SVGAGI (reference sequence). The CDR3, as DNA: TGTGCCAGCAGTCACAGACTAGCGGGACCCGGCGAGCAGTACTTC. As protein: CASSHRLAGPGEQYF.

V is TRBV28 and J is TRBJ2-7; a weak D match, TRBD2 (7 bases). Deletions cut 7 bases from V and 6 bases from J, with 22 bases between. The CDR3 sequence is 15 residues long. Germline V gene lookup returns CDR1 MDHEN and CDR2 SYDVKM. Here the CDR3 DNA reads TGTGCCAGCACCATAGGGGGGGTAGGGTCGGCCGAGCAGTACTTC. This gives the protein CASTIGGVGSAEQYF.

This chain links TRBV7-6 with TRBJ1-5; tentatively, D is TRBD1 (6 bases). CDR1 is SGHVS and CDR2 is FNYEAQ in the germline V gene. The length of the CDR3 is 14 residues. V was trimmed by 5 bases and J by 2 bases, leaving 10 bases between them. CDR3 DNA: TGTGCCAGCAGCCTACAGGGAGGCAATCAGCCCCAGCATTTT. As protein: CASSLQGGNQPQHF.

This chain uses TRBV19 with TRBJ2-2, with D possibly being TRBD1 (6 bases). Germline CDR1 LNHDA, CDR2 SQIVND (reference sequence). With 7 bases removed from V and 5 bases from J, the gap between germline ends came to 23 bases. The CDR3 consists of 17 residues. In DNA, the CDR3 is TGTGCCAGTACGAGGGGGAAGAGGGGTACGGTGACCGGGGAGCTGTTTTTT. Translating gives CASTRGKRGTVTGELFF.

The rearrangement uses TRBV29-1 and TRBJ2-7; a weak D match, TRBD1 (7 bases). The CDR3 is 12 amino acids. Trimming cost V 4 bases and J 7 bases, with 14 bases left between them. From germline, CDR1 is SQVTM and CDR2 ANQGSEA. CDR3: CSVVQGTLEQYF. DNA for the CDR3: TGCAGCGTTGTACAGGGGACTCTGGAGCAGTACTTC.

This clone appeared once. The gene calls are TRBV7-3 and TRBJ1-6; D uncertain. V gave up 3 bases and J gave up 7 bases, with 10 bases separating them. The germline V gene encodes CDR1 SGHTA and CDR2 FQGTGA. The CDR3 has 14 residues. The CDR3 DNA is TGTGCCAGCAGCTTCGGCGGGGAGAATTCACCCCTCCACTTT. The encoded protein is CASSFGGENSPLHF.

This clone came up once. The chain recombines TRBV19 with TRBJ2-5; D is possibly TRBD1 (5 bases). Germline V gives CDR1 LNHDA, CDR2 SQIVND (reference sequence). Between the trimmed V and J ends, which lost 10 bases and 2 bases, there was a span of 14 bases. The length of the CDR3 is 13 residues. The CDR3 here is CATSRQNQETQYF. The CDR3, as DNA: TGTGCCACGTCCCGACAGAATCAAGAGACCCAGTACTTC.

The chain links TRBV28 to TRBJ1-1; D is possibly TRBD1 (6 bases). The length of the CDR3 is 16 residues. Trimming pared 4 bases from V and 1 base from J, leaving 16 bases between. CDR1 MDHEN and CDR2 SYDVKM come from the germline V gene. The DNA of the CDR3 is TGTGCCAGCAGTTCACACAGGGTTATTCGGAACACTGAAGCTTTCTTT. Amino acid sequence: CASSSHRVIRNTEAFF.

The gene calls are TRBV11-3 and TRBJ1-3; D is undetermined. Germline V gene lookup returns CDR1 SGHNT and CDR2 YENEEA. Trimming took 6 bases from V and 2 from J, leaving 8 bases between them. The CDR3 length is 13 residues. The DNA for the CDR3 is TGTGCCAGCAGTCCATCCCCTGGAAACACCATATATTTT. It codes for CASSPSPGNTIYF.

CDR3 in DNA: TGCAGCGTCAGTAACTTTAGCAATCAGCCCCAGCATTTT. It translates to CSVSNFSNQPQHF. The chain links TRBV29-1 to TRBJ1-5; D is uncertain. Germline V gene data show CDR1 as SQVTM and CDR2 as ANQGSEA. V lost 6 bases, J lost 0 bases, and 9 bases lay in between. CDR3 length equals 13 residues.

The V and J genes are TRBV6-4 and TRBJ2-2; D not certain. V lost 7 bases, J lost 2 bases, and 11 bases lay in between. CDR3 length equals 14 residues. Germline loops: CDR1 MRHNA, CDR2 SNTAGT. The CDR3 sequence is CASTETANTGELFF. In nucleotides, the CDR3 is TGTGCCAGCACGGAGACTGCTAACACCGGGGAGCTGTTTTTT.

CDR3 bases: TGTGCCAGCAGCTGGACAGGGGGCACAGATACGCAGTATTTT. Its protein product is CASSWTGGTDTQYF. The rearrangement uses TRBV7-8 and TRBJ2-3; 9 bases map to TRBD1. CDR1 is SGHVS, CDR2 FQNEAQ, per germline. The CDR3 is made up of 14 amino acids. The V segment lost 4 bases and the J segment 1 base; nucleotides outside the gene matches: 0.

The chain couples TRBV5-4 to TRBJ2-1, with D possibly TRBD2 on 5 matching bases. This CDR3 has 12 residues. The V gene's germline CDR1 is SGHNT and CDR2 YYREEE (reference sequence). The V end was cut by 4 bases, the J end by 8 bases, with 10 bases between. CDR3: CASSRMRDEQFF. CDR3 in DNA: TGTGCCAGCAGCCGGATGAGGGATGAGCAGTTCTTC.

The chain employs TRBV19 and TRBJ2-7, with TRBD2 identical over 9 bases. This CDR3 is 17 amino acids long. CDR1 is LNHDA, CDR2 SQIVND, per germline (reference sequence). The junction had 11 bases not matched to a gene; V was cut back by 5 bases and J by 0 bases. The CDR3 protein is CASSLTASGRPSYEQYF. CDR3 nucleotides: TGTGCCAGTAGTCTGACGGCGAGCGGGAGGCCCTCCTACGAGCAGTACTTC.

The CDR3 nucleotides are TGTGCCAGCAGTGGGGGCTACTCTGGAAACACCATATATTTT. It encodes CASSGGYSGNTIYF. The chain employs TRBV2 and TRBJ1-3; D is possibly TRBD1 (5 bases). The CDR3 extends over 14 amino acids. Per the germline V gene, CDR1 is SNHLY and CDR2 is FYNNEI. Trimming took 4 bases from V and 0 from J, leaving 7 bases between them.

The rearrangement uses TRBV28 and TRBJ1-4, with a possible D match to TRBD1 (6 bases). CDR1 and CDR2 (germline): MDHEN, SYDVKM. Trimming took 6 bases from V and 8 from J, leaving 16 bases between them. The CDR3 loop spans 14 amino acids. The CDR3 loop reads CASSLQGEREKLFF. Written as DNA, the CDR3 is TGTGCCAGCAGCTTACAGGGAGAGAGAGAAAAACTGTTTTTT. Full variable domain (remainder filled in from reference TRBV28 and TRBJ1-4): DVKVTQSSRYLVKRTGEKVFLECVQDMDHENMFWYRQDPGLGLRLIYFSYDVKMKEKGDIPEGYSVSREKKERFSLILESASTNQTSMYLCASSLQGEREKLFFGSGTQLSVL.

V usage is TRBV2 and J usage is TRBJ1-2, with D tentatively TRBD1 (6 bases). V gave up 2 bases and J gave up 7 bases, with 17 bases separating them. Germline values: CDR1 SNHLY, CDR2 FYNNEI. CDR3 length: 15 residues. The CDR3 here is CASSEKPGTTIGYTF. In nucleotides, the CDR3 is TGTGCCAGCAGTGAAAAACCCGGGACAACGATTGGCTACACCTTC.

The chain joins TRBV28 to TRBJ2-3; 10 bases are a match to TRBD1. This CDR3 contains 15 residues. V trimming: 6 bases; J trimming: 3 bases; junction bases outside the gene matches: 6. Germline V gives CDR1 MDHEN, CDR2 SYDVKM. The CDR3 loop reads CASRRQGALTDTQYF. The DNA for the CDR3 is TGTGCCAGCAGAAGACAGGGGGCGCTTACAGATACGCAGTATTTT.

The chain joins TRBV7-2 to TRBJ2-1, with 8 nucleotides matching TRBD2. The CDR3 is made up of 15 amino acids. CDR1 and CDR2 (germline): SGHTA, FQGNSA. The trim removed 2 bases at V and 9 bases at J, leaving 9 bases unmatched. CDR3 nucleotide sequence: TGTGCCAGCAGCTTAAGTCGTCGGCTAGCGGGTGAGCAGTTCTTC. This encodes CASSLSRRLAGEQFF.

The chain recombines TRBV5-1 with TRBJ2-4; 8 bases line up with TRBD1. This CDR3 comprises 14 residues. V dropped 2 bases and J dropped 9; count of bases not matched to a gene: 7. Germline V gene data show CDR1 as SGHRS and CDR2 as YFSETQ. This CDR3 is CASSLGDRWGIQYF. In DNA form, the CDR3 reads TGCGCCAGCAGCTTAGGGGACAGGTGGGGCATTCAGTACTTC.

The V call is TRBV27, the J call TRBJ1-5; no reliable D call. Germline CDR1 MNHEY, CDR2 SMNVEV (reference sequence). The length of the CDR3 is 15 residues. V was trimmed by 1 base and J by 0 bases, leaving 7 bases between them. The CDR3 DNA reads TGTGCCAGCAGTTTATTACTACATAGCAATCAGCCCCAGCATTTT. It yields the protein CASSLLLHSNQPQHF.

The V call is TRBV5-1, the J call TRBJ1-4; 8 bases fit TRBD1. This CDR3 spans 17 amino acids. V was clipped by 0 bases and J by 8 bases; unmatched bases: 12. Germline values: CDR1 SGHRS, CDR2 YFSETQ. CDR3 in amino acids: CASSLGFGQGPQEKLFF. The CDR3 coding sequence is TGCGCCAGCAGCTTGGGTTTTGGACAGGGCCCGCAAGAAAAACTGTTTTTT.

This rearrangement joins TRBV11-3 to TRBJ2-7; D is perhaps TRBD1 (5 bases). Germline V CDR1 and CDR2: SGHNT, YENEEA. Trimming stripped 2 bases from V and 6 bases from J, with 17 bases between. The CDR3 runs 15 residues. The CDR3 spells CASSLTPDSSSEQYF. CDR3 nucleotide sequence: TGTGCCAGCAGCTTAACACCCGACAGTTCGAGCGAGCAGTACTTC. The variable domain in full, completed from reference TRBV11-3 and TRBJ2-7, reads EAGVVQSPRYKIIEKKQPVAFWCNPISGHNTLYWYLQNLGQGPELLIRYENEEAVDDSQLPKDRFSAERLKGVDSTLKIQPAELGDSAVYLCASSLTPDSSSEQYFGPGTRLTVT.

The chain joins TRBV7-9 to TRBJ2-1; D unclear. Germline V CDR1 and CDR2: SEHNR, FQNEAQ (reference sequence). Between the trimmed V and J ends, which lost 5 bases and 2 bases, there was a span of 10 bases. The length of the CDR3 is 14 residues. DNA of the CDR3: TGTGCCAGCAGCCAAGAAAGACCCTACAATGAGCAGTTCTTC. This translates into CASSQERPYNEQFF.

The genes are TRBV11-2 and TRBJ1-3; D is uncertain. Germline V CDR1 and CDR2: SGHAT, FQNNGV. The CDR3 is 13 amino acids. The V end lost 2 bases, the J end lost 4 bases, and 6 bases lay between the germline ends. The CDR3 reads CASSLLWGNTIYF. For the CDR3, the DNA is TGTGCCAGCAGCTTATTATGGGGAAACACCATATATTTT.

V usage is TRBV28 and J usage is TRBJ2-7; 15 positions match TRBD2. CDR1 and CDR2 from the germline V gene are MDHEN and SYDVKM. The CDR3 extends over 19 amino acids. Germline trimming cut 4 bases from V and 4 bases from J; bases unmatched to any gene: 14. The CDR3 loop is CASSSDSGLAGGLGYEQYF. CDR3 sequence (DNA): TGTGCCAGCAGTTCAGATTCAGGACTAGCGGGAGGGCTCGGGTACGAGCAGTACTTC.

This clone showed up just once. The CDR3 DNA follows: TGTGCCAGCAGGGCTCCCTGGACCGTGAACACTGAAGCTTTCTTT. This codes for CASRAPWTVNTEAFF. The chain carries TRBV7-9 and TRBJ1-1; D unresolved. Germline CDR1 reads SEHNR; CDR2 reads FQNEAQ (reference sequence). Trimming took off 6 bases at V and 0 bases at J, with 14 bases between the two ends. CDR3 length: 15 residues.